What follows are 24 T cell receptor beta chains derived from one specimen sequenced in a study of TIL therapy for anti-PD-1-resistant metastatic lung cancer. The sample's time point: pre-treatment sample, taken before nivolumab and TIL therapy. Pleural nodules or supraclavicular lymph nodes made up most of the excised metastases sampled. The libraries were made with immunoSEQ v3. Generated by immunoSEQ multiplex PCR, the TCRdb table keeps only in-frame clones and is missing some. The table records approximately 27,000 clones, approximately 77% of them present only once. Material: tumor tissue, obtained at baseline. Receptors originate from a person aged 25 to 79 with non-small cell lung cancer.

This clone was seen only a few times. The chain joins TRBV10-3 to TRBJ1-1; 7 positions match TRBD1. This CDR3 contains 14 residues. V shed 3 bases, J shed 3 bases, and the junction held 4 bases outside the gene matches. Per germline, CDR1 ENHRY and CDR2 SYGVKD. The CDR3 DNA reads TGTGCCATCAGTGAAGGGACAGACTACACTGAAGCTTTCTTT. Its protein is CAISEGTDYTEAFF.

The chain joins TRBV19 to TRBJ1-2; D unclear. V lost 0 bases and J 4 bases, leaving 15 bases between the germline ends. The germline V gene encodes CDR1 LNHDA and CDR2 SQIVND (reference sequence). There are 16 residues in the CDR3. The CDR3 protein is CASSIDPRFPVYGYTF. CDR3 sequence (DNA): TGTGCCAGTAGTATAGATCCACGGTTTCCTGTCTATGGCTACACCTTC. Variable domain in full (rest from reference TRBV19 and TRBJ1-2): DGGITQSPKYLFRKEGQNVTLSCEQNLNHDAMYWYRQDPGQGLRLIYYSQIVNDFQKGDIAEGYSVSREKKESFPLTVTSAQKNPTAFYLCASSIDPRFPVYGYTFGSGTRLTVV.

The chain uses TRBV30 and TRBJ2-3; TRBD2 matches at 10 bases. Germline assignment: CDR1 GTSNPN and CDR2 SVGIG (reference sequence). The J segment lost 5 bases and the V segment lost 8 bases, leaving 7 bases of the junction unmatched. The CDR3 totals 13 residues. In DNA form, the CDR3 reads TGTGCCCGCAGCGGGGGGGCGAGAGATACGCAGTATTTT. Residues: CARSGGARDTQYF.

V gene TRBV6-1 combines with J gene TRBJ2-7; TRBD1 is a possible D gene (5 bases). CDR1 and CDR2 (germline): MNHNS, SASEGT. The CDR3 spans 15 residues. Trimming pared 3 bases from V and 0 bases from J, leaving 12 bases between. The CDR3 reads CASSDSTGTSYEQYF. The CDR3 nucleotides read TGTGCCAGCAGTGATAGTACAGGCACCTCCTACGAGCAGTACTTC.

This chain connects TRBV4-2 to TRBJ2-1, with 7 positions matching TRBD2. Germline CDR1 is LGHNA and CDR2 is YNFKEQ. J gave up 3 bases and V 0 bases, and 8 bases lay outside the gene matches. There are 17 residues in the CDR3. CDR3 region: CASSQDPSSGSYNEQFF. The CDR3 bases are TGTGCCAGCAGCCAAGATCCTTCTAGCGGAAGCTACAATGAGCAGTTCTTC.

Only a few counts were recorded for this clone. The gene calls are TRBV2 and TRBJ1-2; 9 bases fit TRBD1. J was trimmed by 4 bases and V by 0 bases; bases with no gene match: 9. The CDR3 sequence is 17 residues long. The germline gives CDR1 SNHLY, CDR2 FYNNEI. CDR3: CASSEAQGTGYGYGYTF. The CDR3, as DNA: TGTGCCAGCAGTGAAGCGCAGGGGACAGGGTACGGCTATGGCTACACCTTC.

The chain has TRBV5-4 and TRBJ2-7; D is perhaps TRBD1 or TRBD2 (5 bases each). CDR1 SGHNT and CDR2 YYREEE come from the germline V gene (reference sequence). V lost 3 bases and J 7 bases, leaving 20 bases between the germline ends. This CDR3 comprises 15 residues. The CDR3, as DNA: TGTGCCAGCAGCTGGGAGAGGGGCGCAGAAAGTGAGCAGTACTTC. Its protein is CASSWERGAESEQYF.

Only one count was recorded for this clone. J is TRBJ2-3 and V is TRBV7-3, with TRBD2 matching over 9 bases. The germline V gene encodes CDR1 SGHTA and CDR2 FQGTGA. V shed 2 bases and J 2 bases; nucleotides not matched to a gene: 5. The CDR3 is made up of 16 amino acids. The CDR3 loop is CASSLGAGGNTDTQYF. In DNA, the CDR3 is TGTGCCAGCAGCTTAGGTGCGGGGGGGAACACAGATACGCAGTATTTT.

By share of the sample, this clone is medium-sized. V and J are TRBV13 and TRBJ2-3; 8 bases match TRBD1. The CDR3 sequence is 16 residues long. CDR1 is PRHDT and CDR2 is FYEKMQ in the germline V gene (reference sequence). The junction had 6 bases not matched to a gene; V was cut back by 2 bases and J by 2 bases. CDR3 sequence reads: CASSLRQGAYTDTQYF. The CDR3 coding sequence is TGTGCCAGCAGCTTAAGGCAGGGGGCATACACAGATACGCAGTATTTT.

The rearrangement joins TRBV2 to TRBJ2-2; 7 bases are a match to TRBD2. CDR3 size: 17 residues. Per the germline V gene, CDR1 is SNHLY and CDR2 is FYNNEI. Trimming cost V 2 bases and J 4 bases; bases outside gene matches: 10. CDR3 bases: TGTGCCAGCAGTGAACAACAGTGGGGGGGTGTCACCGGGGAGCTGTTTTTT. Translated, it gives CASSEQQWGGVTGELFF.

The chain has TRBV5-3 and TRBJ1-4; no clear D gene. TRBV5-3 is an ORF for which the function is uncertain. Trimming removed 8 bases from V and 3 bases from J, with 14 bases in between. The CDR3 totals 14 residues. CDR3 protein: CASSTMDPNEKLFF. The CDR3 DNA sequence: TGTGCCAGCAGTACCATGGACCCTAATGAAAAACTGTTTTTT.

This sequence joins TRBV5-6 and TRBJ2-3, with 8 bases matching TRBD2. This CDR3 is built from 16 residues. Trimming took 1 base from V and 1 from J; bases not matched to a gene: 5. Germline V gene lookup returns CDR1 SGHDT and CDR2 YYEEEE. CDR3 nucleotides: TGTGCCAGCAGCTTGATCGGTAGCGGGGGCACAGATACGCAGTATTTT. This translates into CASSLIGSGGTDTQYF.

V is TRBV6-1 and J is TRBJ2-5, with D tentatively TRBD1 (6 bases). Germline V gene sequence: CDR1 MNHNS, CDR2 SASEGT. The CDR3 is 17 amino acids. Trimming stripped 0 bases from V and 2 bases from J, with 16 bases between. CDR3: CASSEAISTGLQETQYF. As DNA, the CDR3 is TGTGCCAGCAGTGAAGCCATATCTACAGGGCTTCAAGAGACCCAGTACTTC.

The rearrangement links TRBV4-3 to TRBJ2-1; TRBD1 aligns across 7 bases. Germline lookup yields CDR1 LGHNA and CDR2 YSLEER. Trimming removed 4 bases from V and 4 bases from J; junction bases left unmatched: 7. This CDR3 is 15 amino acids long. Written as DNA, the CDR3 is TGCGCCAGCAGCCCTGACAGGGTACCTTACAATGAGCAGTTCTTC. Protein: CASSPDRVPYNEQFF.

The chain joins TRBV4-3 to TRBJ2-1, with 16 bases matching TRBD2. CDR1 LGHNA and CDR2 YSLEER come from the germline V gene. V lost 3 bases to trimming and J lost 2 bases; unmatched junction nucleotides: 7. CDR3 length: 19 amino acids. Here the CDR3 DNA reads TGCGCCAGCAGCCAGTACTCCGGGACTAGCGGGGGGGCCTACAATGAGCAGTTCTTC. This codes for CASSQYSGTSGGAYNEQFF.

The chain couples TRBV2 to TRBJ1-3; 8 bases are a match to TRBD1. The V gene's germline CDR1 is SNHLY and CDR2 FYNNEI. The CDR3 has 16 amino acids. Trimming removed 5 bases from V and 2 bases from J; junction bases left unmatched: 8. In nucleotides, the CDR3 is TGTGCCAGCAGTTATACAGGGGGACCGGCTGGAAACACCATATATTTT. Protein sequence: CASSYTGGPAGNTIYF. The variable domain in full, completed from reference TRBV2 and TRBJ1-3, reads EPEVTQTPSHQVTQMGQEVILRCVPISNHLYFYWYRQILGQKVEFLVSFYNNEISEKSEIFDDQFSVERPDGSNFTLKIRSTKLEDSAMYFCASSYTGGPAGNTIYFGEGSWLTVV.

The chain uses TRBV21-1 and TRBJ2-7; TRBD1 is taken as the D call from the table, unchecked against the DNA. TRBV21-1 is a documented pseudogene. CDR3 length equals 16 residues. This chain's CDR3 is CASSKGRGPLFYEQYF. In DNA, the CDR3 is TGTGCCAGCAGCAAAGGAAGGGGGCCGTTGTTCTACGAGCAGTACTTC.

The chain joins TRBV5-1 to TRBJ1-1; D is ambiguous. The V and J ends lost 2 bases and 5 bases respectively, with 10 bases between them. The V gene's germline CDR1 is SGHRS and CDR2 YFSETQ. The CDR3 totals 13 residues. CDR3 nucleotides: TGCGCCAGCAGCTTTGAAGGCGGGACTGAAGCTTTCTTT. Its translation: CASSFEGGTEAFF.

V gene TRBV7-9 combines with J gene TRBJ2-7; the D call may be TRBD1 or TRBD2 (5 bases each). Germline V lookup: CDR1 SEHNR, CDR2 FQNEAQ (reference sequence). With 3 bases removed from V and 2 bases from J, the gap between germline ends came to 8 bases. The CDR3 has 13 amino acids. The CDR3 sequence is CASSFGTTYEQYF. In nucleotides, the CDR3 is TGTGCCAGCAGCTTCGGGACCACCTACGAGCAGTACTTC.

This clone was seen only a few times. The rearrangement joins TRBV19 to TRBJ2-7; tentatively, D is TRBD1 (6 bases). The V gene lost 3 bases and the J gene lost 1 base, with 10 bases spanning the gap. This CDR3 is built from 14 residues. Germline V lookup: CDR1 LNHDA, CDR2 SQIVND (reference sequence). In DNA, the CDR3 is TGTGCCAGTAGTATCATGGGGGCATCCTACGAGCAGTACTTC. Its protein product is CASSIMGASYEQYF. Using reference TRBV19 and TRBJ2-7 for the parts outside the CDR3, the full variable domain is DGGITQSPKYLFRKEGQNVTLSCEQNLNHDAMYWYRQDPGQGLRLIYYSQIVNDFQKGDIAEGYSVSREKKESFPLTVTSAQKNPTAFYLCASSIMGASYEQYFGPGTRLTVT.

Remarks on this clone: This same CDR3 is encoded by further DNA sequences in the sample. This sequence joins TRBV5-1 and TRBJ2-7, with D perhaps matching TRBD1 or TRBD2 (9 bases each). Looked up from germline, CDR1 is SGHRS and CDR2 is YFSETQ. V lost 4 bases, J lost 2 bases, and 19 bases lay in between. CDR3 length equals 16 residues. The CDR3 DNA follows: TGCGCCAGCAGCCCCGGCGGGGGGGACAGGGCCTACGAGCAGTACTTC. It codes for CASSPGGGDRAYEQYF.

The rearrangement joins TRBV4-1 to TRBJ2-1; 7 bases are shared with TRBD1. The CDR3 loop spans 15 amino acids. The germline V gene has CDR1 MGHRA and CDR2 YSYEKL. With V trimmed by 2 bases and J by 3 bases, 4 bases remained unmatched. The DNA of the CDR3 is TGCGCCAGCAGCCAACCGACAGGGAGCTACAATGAGCAGTTCTTC. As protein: CASSQPTGSYNEQFF.

CDR3 loop: CASSRSRNTEAFF. The CDR3 DNA reads TGTGCCAGCAGCCGAAGTAGGAACACTGAAGCTTTCTTT. V usage is TRBV6-1 and J usage is TRBJ1-1; no clear D. The CDR3 runs 13 residues. Germline V CDR1 and CDR2: MNHNS, SASEGT. Trimming removed 6 bases from V and 1 base from J, with 9 bases in between.

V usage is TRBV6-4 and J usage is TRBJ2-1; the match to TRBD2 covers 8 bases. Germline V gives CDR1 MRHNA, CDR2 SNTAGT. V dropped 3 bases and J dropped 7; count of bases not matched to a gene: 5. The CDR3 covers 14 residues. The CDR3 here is CASSEGTSPNEQFF. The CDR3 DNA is TGTGCCAGCAGTGAAGGGACTAGTCCGAATGAGCAGTTCTTC.